This TCR beta chain originates from a study of shared clonotypes between healthy human individuals. Naive CD8 cells comprised CD45RO-negative, CCR7-positively selected cells, excluding terminally differentiated effector memory CD45RA+ cells. CDR3 length: 15 amino acids. Per the germline V gene, CDR1 is GTSNPN and CDR2 is SVGIG (reference sequence). The V end lost 4 bases, the J end lost 7 bases, and 21 bases lay between the germline ends. Only in-frame clones appear in the TCRdb table, and some are missing; sequencing was by immunoSEQ multiplex PCR. This table holds about 2,200,000 clones, roughly 91% found once. General observations from the study: Non-shared clonotypes had lower generation probabilities than those shared by all four donors.

In the case of this clone: The antigen is undetermined.

This rearrangement joins TRBV30 to TRBJ2-3; the D gene is possibly TRBD2 (5 bases). The sequence was collected from a young man in good health. Some clones in this sample may be carry-over from other donors' samples. The sample taken for sequencing was naive CD8+ T cells from PBMCs. The CDR3 reads CAWTDTRGKSHTQYF. The CDR3 DNA reads TGTGCCTGGACCGATACACGAGGGAAATCCCATACGCAGTATTTT.